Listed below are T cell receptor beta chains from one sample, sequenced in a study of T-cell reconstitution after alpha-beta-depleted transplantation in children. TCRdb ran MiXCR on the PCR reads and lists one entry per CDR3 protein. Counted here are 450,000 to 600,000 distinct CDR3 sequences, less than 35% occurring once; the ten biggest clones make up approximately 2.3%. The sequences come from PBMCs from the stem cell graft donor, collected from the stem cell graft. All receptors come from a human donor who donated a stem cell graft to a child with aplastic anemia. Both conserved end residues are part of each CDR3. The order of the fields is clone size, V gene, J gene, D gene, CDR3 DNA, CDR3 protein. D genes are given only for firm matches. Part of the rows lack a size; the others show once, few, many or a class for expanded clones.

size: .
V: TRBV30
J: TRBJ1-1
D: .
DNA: TGTGCCTGGAGTGTACTGCGGACTGAAGCTTTCTTT
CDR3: CAWSVLRTEAFF

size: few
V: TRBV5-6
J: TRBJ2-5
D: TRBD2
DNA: TGTGCCAGCAGCTTGAGGCCTAGCGGGAGCCGGGAGACCCAGTACTTC
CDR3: CASSLRPSGSRETQYF

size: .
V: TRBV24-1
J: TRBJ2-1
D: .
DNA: TGTGCCACCAGTGATTTGGTTAAGCAGTTCTTC
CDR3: CATSDLVKQFF

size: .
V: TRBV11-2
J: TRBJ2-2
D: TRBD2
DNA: TGTGCCAGCAGCCCCGCGTCGACTAGCGGGAACGGGGAGCTGTTTTTT
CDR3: CASSPASTSGNGELFF

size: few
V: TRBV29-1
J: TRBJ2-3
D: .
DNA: TGCAGCGTTGAAGACGACAGGCGCGGGCATACAGATACGCAGTATTTT
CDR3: CSVEDDRRGHTDTQYF

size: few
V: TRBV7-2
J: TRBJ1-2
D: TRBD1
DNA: TGTGCCAGCAGATGGGACAGCTCCTATGGCTACACCTTC
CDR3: CASRWDSSYGYTF

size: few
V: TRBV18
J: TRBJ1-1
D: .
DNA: TGTGCCAGCTCACCACCGCAGGGACTGGCTTCGAACACTGAAGCTTTCTTT
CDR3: CASSPPQGLASNTEAFF

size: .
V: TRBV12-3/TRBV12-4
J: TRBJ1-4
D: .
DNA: TGTGCCAGCAGTTTAGGGGGCAGAACTAATGAAAAACTGTTTTTT
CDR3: CASSLGGRTNEKLFF

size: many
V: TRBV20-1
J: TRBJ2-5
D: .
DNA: TGCAGTGCTCACGGGGGCTTCCTGTACCAAGAGACCCAGTACTTC
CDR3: CSAHGGFLYQETQYF

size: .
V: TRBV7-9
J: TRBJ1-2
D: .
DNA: TGTGCCAGCAGCTTATTCTACAGGGAAGGAGGTGGCTACACCTTC
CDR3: CASSLFYREGGGYTF

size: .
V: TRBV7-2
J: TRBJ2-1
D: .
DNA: TGTGCCAGCAGCCCCGTTATGAGTGAGCAGTTCTTC
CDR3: CASSPVMSEQFF

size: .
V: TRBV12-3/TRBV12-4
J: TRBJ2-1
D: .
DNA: TGTGCCAGCAGTTCCCAGGGTTTATACTCCTACAATGAGCAGTTCTTC
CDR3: CASSSQGLYSYNEQFF

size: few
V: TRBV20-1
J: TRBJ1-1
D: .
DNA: TGCAGTGCTCCTCCAGGGGTATACACTGAAGCTTTCTTT
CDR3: CSAPPGVYTEAFF

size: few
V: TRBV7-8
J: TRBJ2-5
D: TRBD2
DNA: TGTGCCAGCAACATCGTCGGGGGAGGGCCGGGAGAGACCCAGTACTTC
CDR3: CASNIVGGGPGETQYF

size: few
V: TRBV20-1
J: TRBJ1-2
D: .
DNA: TGCAGTGCTAGAGATCATCGGGTGGGGGATAACTATGGCTACACCTTC
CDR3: CSARDHRVGDNYGYTF

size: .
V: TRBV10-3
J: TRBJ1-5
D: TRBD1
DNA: TGTGCCATCAGAAAGGACAGGGGCGGGGATCAGCCCCAGCATTTT
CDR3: CAIRKDRGGDQPQHF

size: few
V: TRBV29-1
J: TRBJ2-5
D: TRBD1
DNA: TGCAGCGCAACGACAGGGACAGAGACCCAGTACTTC
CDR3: CSATTGTETQYF

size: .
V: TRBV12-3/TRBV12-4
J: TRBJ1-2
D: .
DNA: TGTGCCAGCAGTGGAAAAGGGACTGGCTACACCTTC
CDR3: CASSGKGTGYTF

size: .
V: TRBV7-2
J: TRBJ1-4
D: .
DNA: TGTGCCAGCAGCTCTCCGGGACGTGGGAATGAAAAACTGTTTTTT
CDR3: CASSSPGRGNEKLFF

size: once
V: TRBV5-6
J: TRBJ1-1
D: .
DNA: TGTGCCAGCAGCTTGGACGAGACACCCAACACTGAAGCTTTCTTT
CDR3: CASSLDETPNTEAFF

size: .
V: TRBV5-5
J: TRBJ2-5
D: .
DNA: TGTGCCGGCAGCTCGACAGCGCAAGAGACCCAGTACTTC
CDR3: CAGSSTAQETQYF

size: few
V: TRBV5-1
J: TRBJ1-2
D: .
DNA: TGCGCCAGCAGCTTGTCCGGGCGGGAGGGCTACACCTTC
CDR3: CASSLSGREGYTF

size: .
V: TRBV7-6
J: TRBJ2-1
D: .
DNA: TGTGCCAGCAGCATGAGGGGGACTGGCGATGAGCAGTTCTTC
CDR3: CASSMRGTGDEQFF

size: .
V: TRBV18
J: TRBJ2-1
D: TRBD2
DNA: TGTGCCAGCTCGCCACTTAGCGGGGACAATGAGCAGTTCTTC
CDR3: CASSPLSGDNEQFF

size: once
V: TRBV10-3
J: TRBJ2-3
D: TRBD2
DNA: TGTGCCATCAGTGAAATTAGGACTAGCGGGATTGCCCCAGATACGCAGTATTTT
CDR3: CAISEIRTSGIAPDTQYF

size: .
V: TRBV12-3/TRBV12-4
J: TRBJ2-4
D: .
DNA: TGTGCCAGCAGTTTGATCCTGAGGAACATTCAGTACTTC
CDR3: CASSLILRNIQYF

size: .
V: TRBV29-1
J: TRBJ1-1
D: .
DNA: TGCAGCGTCTGCAGGTCGAACACTGAAGCTTTCTTT
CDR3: CSVCRSNTEAFF

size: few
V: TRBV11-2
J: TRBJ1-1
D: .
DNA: TGTGCCAGCAGCCAAAGGGGGGGGGAAGCTTTCTTT
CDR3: CASSQRGGEAFF

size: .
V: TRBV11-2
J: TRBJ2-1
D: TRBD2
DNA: TGTGCCAGCAGCCATGGACTAGCGGAGGAGGGTGAGCAGTTCTTC
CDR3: CASSHGLAEEGEQFF

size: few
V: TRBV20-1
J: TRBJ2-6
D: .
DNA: TGCAGTGCCACCCAACAGGGCTCTGGGGCCAACGTCCTGACTTTC
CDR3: CSATQQGSGANVLTF

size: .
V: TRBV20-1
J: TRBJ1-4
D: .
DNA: TGCAGTGCTAGGGTTCAGGTTGGAGAAAAACTGTTTTTT
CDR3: CSARVQVGEKLFF

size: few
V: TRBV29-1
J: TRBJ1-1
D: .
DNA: TGCAGCGTTGGGGTGGGAGGGGTGAACACTGAAGCTTTCTTT
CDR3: CSVGVGGVNTEAFF

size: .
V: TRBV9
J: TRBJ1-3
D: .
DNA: TGTGCCAGCAGCCCGCAGGGTGACATGACTGGAAACACCATATATTTT
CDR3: CASSPQGDMTGNTIYF

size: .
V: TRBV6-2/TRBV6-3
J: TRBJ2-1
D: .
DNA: TGTGCCAGCAGTTACTCACCGGCCGCAAGCAATGAGCAGTTCTTC
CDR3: CASSYSPAASNEQFF

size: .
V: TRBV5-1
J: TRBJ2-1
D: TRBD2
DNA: TGCGCCAGCAGCTTGTATGGGGTGCGGGGGGACAATGAGCAGTTCTTC
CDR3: CASSLYGVRGDNEQFF

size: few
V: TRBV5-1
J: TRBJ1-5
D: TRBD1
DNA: TGCGCCAGCAGCTTGGACGGGACAGGGGTTCAGCCCCAGCATTTT
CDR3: CASSLDGTGVQPQHF

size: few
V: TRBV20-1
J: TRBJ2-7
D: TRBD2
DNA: TGCAGTGCTAGAGACCCATGGACTAGCGGGAGTTCCTACGAGCAGTACTTC
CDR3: CSARDPWTSGSSYEQYF

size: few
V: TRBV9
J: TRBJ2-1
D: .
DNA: TGTGCCAGCAGCGTAGACGGGTCGACCTACAATGAGCAGTTCTTC
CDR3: CASSVDGSTYNEQFF

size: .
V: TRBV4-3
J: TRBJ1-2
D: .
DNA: TGCGCCAGCAGCCAAGAGGGCGGACGGGGAGGCTATGGCTACACCTTC
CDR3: CASSQEGGRGGYGYTF